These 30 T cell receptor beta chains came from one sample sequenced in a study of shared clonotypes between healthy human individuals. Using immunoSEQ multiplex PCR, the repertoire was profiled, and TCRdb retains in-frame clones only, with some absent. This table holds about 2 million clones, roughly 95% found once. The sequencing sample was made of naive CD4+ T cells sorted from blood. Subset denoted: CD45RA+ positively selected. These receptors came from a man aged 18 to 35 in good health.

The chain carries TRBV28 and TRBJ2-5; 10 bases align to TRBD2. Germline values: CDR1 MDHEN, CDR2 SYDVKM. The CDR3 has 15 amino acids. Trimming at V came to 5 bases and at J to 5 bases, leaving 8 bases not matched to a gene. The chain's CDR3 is CASSQSGGAGETQYF. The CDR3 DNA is TGTGCCAGCAGTCAAAGCGGGGGGGCTGGGGAGACCCAGTACTTC.

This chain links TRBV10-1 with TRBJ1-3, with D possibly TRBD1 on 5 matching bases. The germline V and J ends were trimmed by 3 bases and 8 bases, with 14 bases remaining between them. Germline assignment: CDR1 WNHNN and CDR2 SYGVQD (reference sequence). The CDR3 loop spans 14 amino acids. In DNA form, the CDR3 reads TGCGCCAGCAGTGACGGGACTCCGGGGGACACCATATATTTT. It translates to CASSDGTPGDTIYF.

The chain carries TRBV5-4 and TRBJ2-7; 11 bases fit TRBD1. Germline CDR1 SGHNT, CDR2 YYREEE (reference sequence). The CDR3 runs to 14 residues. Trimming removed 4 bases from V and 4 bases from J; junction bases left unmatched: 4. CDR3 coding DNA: TGTGCCAGCAGCGCGGGACAGGGGGGATACGAGCAGTACTTC. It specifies CASSAGQGGYEQYF. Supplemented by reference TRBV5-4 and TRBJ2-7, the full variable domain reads ETGVTQSPTHLIKTRGQQVTLRCSSQSGHNTVSWYQQALGQGPQFIFQYYREEENGRGNFPPRFSGLQFPNYSSELNVNALELDDSALYLCASSAGQGGYEQYFGPGTRLTVT.

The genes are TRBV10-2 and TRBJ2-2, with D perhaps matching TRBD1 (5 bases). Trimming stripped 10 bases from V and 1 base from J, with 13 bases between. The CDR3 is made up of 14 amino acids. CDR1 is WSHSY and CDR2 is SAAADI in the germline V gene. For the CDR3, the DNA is TGCGCCACCTCGACAGCCCTGAACACCGGGGAGCTGTTTTTT. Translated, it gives CATSTALNTGELFF.

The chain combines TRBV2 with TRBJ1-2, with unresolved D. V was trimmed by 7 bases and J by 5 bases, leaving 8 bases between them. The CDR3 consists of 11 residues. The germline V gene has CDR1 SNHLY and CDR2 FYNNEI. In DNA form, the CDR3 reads TGTGCCAGCACCATGAAATATGGCTACACCTTC. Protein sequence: CASTMKYGYTF.

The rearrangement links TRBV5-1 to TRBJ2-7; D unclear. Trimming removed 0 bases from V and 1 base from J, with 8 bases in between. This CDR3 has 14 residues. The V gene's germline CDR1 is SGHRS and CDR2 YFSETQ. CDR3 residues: CASSLVGESYEQYF. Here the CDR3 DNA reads TGCGCCAGCAGCTTGGTTGGGGAATCCTACGAGCAGTACTTC.

The CDR3 loop is CASTQRGNTEAFF. The CDR3 DNA reads TGTGCCAGCACCCAACGGGGGAACACTGAAGCTTTCTTT. The V gene is TRBV6-5, the J gene TRBJ1-1, with D unresolved. V was shortened by 7 bases and J by 1 base, with 10 bases between the two germline ends. The CDR3 extends over 13 amino acids. Germline V CDR1 and CDR2: MNHEY, SVGAGI.

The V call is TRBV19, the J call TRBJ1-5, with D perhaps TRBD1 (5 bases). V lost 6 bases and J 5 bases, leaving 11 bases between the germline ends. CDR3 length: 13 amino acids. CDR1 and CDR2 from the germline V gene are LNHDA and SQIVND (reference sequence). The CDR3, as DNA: TGTGCCAGTAGCGAGGGACTATATCAGCCCCAGCATTTT. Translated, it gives CASSEGLYQPQHF.

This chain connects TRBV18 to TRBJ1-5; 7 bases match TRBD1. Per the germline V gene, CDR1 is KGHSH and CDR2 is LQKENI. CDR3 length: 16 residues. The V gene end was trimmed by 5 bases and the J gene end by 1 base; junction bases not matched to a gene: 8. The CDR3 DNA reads TGTGCCAGCTCAATCAAAGGGGGCCCCAGCAATCAGCCCCAGCATTTT. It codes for CASSIKGGPSNQPQHF.

The CDR3 region is CASSPSGRANTGELFF. The CDR3 nucleotides read TGCGCCAGCAGCCCTAGCGGGAGGGCGAACACCGGGGAGCTGTTTTTT. The rearrangement uses TRBV10-1 and TRBJ2-2; 12 nucleotides align to TRBD2. The CDR3 covers 16 residues. After removal of 6 bases from V and 0 bases from J, the junction contained 2 bases not matched to a gene. CDR1 WNHNN and CDR2 SYGVQD come from the germline V gene (reference sequence).

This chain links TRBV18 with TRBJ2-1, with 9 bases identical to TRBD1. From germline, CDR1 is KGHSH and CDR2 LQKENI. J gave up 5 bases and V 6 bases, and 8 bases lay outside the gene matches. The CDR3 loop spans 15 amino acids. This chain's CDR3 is CASSRRTGENNEQFF. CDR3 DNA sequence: TGTGCCAGCTCTCGTCGGACAGGGGAAAACAATGAGCAGTTCTTC.

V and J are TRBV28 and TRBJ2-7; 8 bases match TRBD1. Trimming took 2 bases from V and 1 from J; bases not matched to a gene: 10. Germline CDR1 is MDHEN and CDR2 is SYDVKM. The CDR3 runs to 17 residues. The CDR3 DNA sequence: TGTGCCAGCAGTTTACCCCTCCGACAGGGGAATTCCTACGAGCAGTACTTC. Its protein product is CASSLPLRQGNSYEQYF.

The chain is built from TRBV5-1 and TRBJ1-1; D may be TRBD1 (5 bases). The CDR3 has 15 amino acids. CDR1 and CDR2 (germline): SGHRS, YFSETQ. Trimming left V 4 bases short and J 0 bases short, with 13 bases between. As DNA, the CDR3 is TGCGCCAGCAGCCCGGCGGCAGGGTTGAACACTGAAGCTTTCTTT. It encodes CASSPAAGLNTEAFF.

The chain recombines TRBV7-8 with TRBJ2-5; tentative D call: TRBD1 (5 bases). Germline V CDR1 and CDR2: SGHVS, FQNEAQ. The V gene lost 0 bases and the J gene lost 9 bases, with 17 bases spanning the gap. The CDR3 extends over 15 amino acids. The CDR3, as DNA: TGTGCCAGCAGCTTAGCTCTCCGCCTCGAAGGGGCCCAGTACTTC. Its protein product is CASSLALRLEGAQYF.

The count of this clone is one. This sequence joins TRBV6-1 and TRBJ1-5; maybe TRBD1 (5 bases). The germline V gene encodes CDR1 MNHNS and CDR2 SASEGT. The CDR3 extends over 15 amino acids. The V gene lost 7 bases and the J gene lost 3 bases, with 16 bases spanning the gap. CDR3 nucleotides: TGTGCCAGCACCATTAAGGGGAACGACAATCAGCCCCAGCATTTT. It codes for CASTIKGNDNQPQHF.

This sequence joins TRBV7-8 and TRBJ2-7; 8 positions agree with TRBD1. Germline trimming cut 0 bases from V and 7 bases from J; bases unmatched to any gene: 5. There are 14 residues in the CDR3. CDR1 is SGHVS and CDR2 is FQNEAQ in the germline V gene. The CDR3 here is CASSLAQGGMEQYF. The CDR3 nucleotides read TGTGCCAGCAGCTTAGCACAGGGGGGTATGGAGCAGTACTTC.

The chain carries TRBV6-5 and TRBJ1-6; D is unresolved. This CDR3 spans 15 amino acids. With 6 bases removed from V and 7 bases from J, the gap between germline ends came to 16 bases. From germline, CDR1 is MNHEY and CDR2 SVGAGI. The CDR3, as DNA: TGTGCCAGCAGCCTCGGCGTCCAGGTGAATTCACCCCTCCACTTT. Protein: CASSLGVQVNSPLHF.

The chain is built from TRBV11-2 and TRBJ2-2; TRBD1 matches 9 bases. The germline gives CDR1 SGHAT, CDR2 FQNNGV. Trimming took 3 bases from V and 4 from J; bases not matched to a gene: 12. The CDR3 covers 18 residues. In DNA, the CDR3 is TGTGCCAGCAGCTTGTCTCGGACAGGGGTAGTGGGCACCGGGGAGCTGTTTTTT. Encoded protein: CASSLSRTGVVGTGELFF.

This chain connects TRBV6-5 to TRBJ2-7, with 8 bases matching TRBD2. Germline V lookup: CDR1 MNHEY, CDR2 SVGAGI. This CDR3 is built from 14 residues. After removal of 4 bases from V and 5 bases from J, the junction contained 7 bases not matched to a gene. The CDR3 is CASSLSGSRHEQYF. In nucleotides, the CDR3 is TGTGCCAGCAGTTTAAGCGGGAGTAGACACGAGCAGTACTTC.

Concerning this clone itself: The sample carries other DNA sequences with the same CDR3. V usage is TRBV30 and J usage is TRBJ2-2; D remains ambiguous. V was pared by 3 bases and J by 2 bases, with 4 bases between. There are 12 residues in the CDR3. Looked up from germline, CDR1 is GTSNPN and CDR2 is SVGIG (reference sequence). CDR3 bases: TGTGCCTGGAGCGGTAACACCGGGGAGCTGTTTTTT. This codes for CAWSGNTGELFF.

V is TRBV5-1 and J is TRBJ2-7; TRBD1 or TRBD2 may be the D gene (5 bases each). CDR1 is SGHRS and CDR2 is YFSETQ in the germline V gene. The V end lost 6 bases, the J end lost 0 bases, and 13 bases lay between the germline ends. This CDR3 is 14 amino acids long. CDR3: CASTLRDASYEQYF. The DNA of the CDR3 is TGCGCCAGCACCCTCCGGGACGCCTCCTACGAGCAGTACTTC.

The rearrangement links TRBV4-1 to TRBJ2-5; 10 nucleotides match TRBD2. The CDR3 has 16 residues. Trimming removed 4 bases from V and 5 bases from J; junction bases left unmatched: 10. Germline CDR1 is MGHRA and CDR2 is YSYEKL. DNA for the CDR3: TGCGCCAGCAGCCCAGCGGGGGGGCTTCTGAGTGAGACCCAGTACTTC. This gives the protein CASSPAGGLLSETQYF.

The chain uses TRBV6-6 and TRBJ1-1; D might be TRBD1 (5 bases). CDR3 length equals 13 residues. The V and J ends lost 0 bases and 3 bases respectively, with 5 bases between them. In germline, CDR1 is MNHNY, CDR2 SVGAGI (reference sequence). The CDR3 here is CASSYSTDTEAFF. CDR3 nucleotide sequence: TGTGCCAGCAGTTACTCGACAGACACTGAAGCTTTCTTT.

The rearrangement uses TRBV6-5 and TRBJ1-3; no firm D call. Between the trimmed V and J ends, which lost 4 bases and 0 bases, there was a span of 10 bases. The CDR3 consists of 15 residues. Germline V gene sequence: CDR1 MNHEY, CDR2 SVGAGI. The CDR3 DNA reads TGTGCCAGCAGTTCCGGAGGCCTCTCTGGAAACACCATATATTTT. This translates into CASSSGGLSGNTIYF.

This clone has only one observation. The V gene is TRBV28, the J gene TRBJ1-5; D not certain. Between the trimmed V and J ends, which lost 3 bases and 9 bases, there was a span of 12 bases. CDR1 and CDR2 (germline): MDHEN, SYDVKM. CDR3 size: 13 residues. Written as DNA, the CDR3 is TGTGCCAGCAGTTTTAAAGAGGGTTGGCCCCAGCATTTT. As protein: CASSFKEGWPQHF.

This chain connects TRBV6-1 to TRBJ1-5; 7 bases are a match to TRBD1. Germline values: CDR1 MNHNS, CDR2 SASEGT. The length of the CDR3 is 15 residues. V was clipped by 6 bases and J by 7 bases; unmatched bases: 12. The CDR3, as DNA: TGTGCCAGCAGCGGGACCAACAGGGGTTCACAGCCCCAGCATTTT. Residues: CASSGTNRGSQPQHF.

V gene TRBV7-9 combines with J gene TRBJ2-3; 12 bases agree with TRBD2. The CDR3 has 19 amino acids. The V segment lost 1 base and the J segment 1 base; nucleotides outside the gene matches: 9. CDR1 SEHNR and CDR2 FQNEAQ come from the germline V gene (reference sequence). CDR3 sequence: CASSLGLTSGGQGTDTQYF. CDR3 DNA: TGTGCCAGCAGCTTAGGTCTTACTAGCGGGGGGCAAGGCACAGATACGCAGTATTTT.

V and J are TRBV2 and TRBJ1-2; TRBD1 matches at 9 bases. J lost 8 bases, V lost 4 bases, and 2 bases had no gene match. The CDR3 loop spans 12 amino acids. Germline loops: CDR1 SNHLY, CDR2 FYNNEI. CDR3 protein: CASSGQGGGYTF. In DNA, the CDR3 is TGTGCCAGCAGTGGACAGGGGGGAGGCTACACCTTC.

As DNA, the CDR3 is TGCGCCAGCAGTTCACCCCTACTAGCGGGGGTTGCAGATACGCAGTATTTT. It specifies CASSSPLLAGVADTQYF. This chain links TRBV5-1 with TRBJ2-3, with 11 bases matching TRBD2. CDR1 and CDR2 (germline): SGHRS, YFSETQ. CDR3 length: 17 amino acids. V lost 5 bases to trimming and J lost 4 bases; unmatched junction nucleotides: 12.

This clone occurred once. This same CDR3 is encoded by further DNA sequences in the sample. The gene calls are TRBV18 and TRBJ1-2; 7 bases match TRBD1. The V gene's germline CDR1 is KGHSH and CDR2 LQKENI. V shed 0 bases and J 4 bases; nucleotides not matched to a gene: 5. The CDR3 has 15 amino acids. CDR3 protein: CASSPPGQGVYGYTF. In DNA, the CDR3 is TGTGCCAGCTCACCACCGGGGCAGGGGGTCTATGGCTACACCTTC.